The clone carrying this T cell receptor beta chain was observed a handful of times. The antigen is not known. V gave up 0 bases and J gave up 8 bases, with 9 bases separating them. Germline V gene data show CDR1 as SGHTA and CDR2 as FQGNSA. The length of the CDR3 is 13 residues. The data originate from a study of blood T cells in healthy people across ages. Regarding the study as a whole: A strong correlation was found between TCR beta diversity and the percentage of naive T cells.

Primers used in a second PCR of about 6 to 11 cycles were a sample-barcoded 5' primer and a J-beta primer mix. Each TCR beta cDNA got a 12-nucleotide random molecular identifier. TCRdb redid the calling of the 5' RACE reads with MiXCR, one entry per CDR3 protein. The sample includes around 800,000 distinct CDR3 sequences, around 50% of them seen just once. The authors drew about 9.9 milliliters of peripheral blood from each donor. Samples each yielded at least 5 micrograms of total RNA. The sequence was collected from an older man in good health. Specimen: blood. The V and J genes are TRBV7-2 and TRBJ2-3; D is perhaps TRBD2 (5 bases). In nucleotides, the CDR3 is TGTGCCAGCAGCTTAGCCGGGGTTGGTACGCAGTATTTT. Translating gives CASSLAGVGTQYF.